This is a list of T cell receptor beta chains from one sample in a study of OX40 agonist ivuxolimab in advanced cancers. TCRdb's copy holds only in-frame clones and misses some; the assay was immunoSEQ multiplex PCR. The sample holds around 41,000 clones, 88% seen once. The source material was CD4+ or CD8+ T cells sorted from blood, sampled in a trial of the OX40 agonist ivuxolimab. Receptors originate from an adult with an advanced solid tumor such as melanoma, head and neck, liver or kidney cancer. CDR3s leave out the opening cysteine and the closing phenylalanine or tryptophan.

J	V	CDR3
TRBJ1-1	TRBV6-1	ASRFLPPQVEAF
TRBJ2-7	TRBV4-1	ASSPIWTSGTYEQY
TRBJ1-2	TRBV28	ASSSLGYT
TRBJ2-7	TRBV27	ASSRPTGQGTYEQY
TRBJ2-5	TRBV27	ASSFRANGETQY
TRBJ1-1	TRBV19	ASSISIMNTEAF
TRBJ2-3	TRBV28	ASSRDRGDTQY
TRBJ1-5	TRBV6-6	ASHLSSNQPQH
TRBJ2-1	TRBV7-9	ASSSSGLANEQF
TRBJ2-7	TRBV5-1	ARRAEGGLVSYEQY
TRBJ2-7	TRBV19	ASSIAAASSYEQY
TRBJ1-2	TRBV6-1	ASREPTAGGYT
TRBJ2-2	TRBV27	ASSPQWRERDTGELF
TRBJ2-7	TRBV21-1	ASTEGGYEQY